One sample yielded the 23 T cell receptor beta chains listed below, sequenced in a study of cytomegalovirus exposure and HLA in healthy donors. It was with 60 Vbeta and 13 Jbeta primers that the PCR ran. Generated by immunoSEQ multiplex PCR, the TCRdb table keeps only in-frame clones and is missing some. The table has approximately 200,000 clones, approximately 84% seen once. Sequenced sample: PBMCs. The source of these receptors is a boy aged 10-17 years in good health and CMV-seronegative.

The chain carries TRBV13 and TRBJ2-5, with D unresolved. V was trimmed by 0 bases and J by 4 bases, leaving 3 bases between them. Germline V gene sequence: CDR1 PRHDT, CDR2 FYEKMQ (reference sequence). The CDR3 has 12 residues. CDR3 protein: CASSLGLETQYF. Here the CDR3 DNA reads TGTGCCAGCAGCTTAGGCCTAGAGACCCAGTACTTC.

The rearrangement links TRBV19 to TRBJ2-7, with D possibly TRBD2 on 5 matching bases. This CDR3 has 13 amino acids. CDR1 and CDR2 (germline): LNHDA, SQIVND (reference sequence). Trimming shortened V by 3 bases and J by 4 bases, and 10 bases separated the two germline ends. CDR3 DNA sequence: TGTGCCAGTAGTATCTACTCGGGGTACGAGCAGTACTTC. Translation: CASSIYSGYEQYF.

The chain recombines TRBV27 with TRBJ2-1; a weak D match, TRBD2 (5 bases). The CDR3 loop spans 17 amino acids. Trimming removed 2 bases from V and 3 bases from J, with 17 bases in between. CDR1 and CDR2 (germline): MNHEY, SMNVEV (reference sequence). The CDR3 DNA reads TGTGCCAGCAGTTTAAGGTTGGCAGCGGCTCGCTACAATGAGCAGTTCTTC. Translation gives CASSLRLAAARYNEQFF.

The gene calls are TRBV5-1 and TRBJ2-2; 13 bases map to TRBD2. Germline CDR1 and CDR2: SGHRS and YFSETQ. The length of the CDR3 is 15 residues. V trimming: 3 bases; J trimming: 6 bases; junction bases outside the gene matches: 2. The CDR3: CASSYGLAGAGELFF. Here the CDR3 DNA reads TGCGCCAGCAGCTACGGACTAGCGGGAGCCGGGGAGCTGTTTTTT. Full variable domain (rest looked up from reference TRBV5-1 and TRBJ2-2): KAGVTQTPRYLIKTRGQQVTLSCSPISGHRSVSWYQQTPGQGLQFLFEYFSETQRNKGNFPGRFSGRQFSNSRSEMNVSTLELGDSALYLCASSYGLAGAGELFFGEGSRLTVL.

The CDR3 loop is CASSWEPGLYNEQFF. In DNA form, the CDR3 reads TGTGCCAGCAGTTGGGAACCGGGACTTTACAATGAGCAGTTCTTC. The chain couples TRBV25-1 to TRBJ2-1; possibly TRBD2 for D (6 bases). Trimming removed 5 bases at V and 4 bases at J, with 15 bases between. The CDR3 runs 15 residues. Germline V lookup: CDR1 MGHDK, CDR2 SYGVNS.

The V gene is TRBV27, the J gene TRBJ2-1; 9 bases match TRBD2. This CDR3 contains 14 residues. Germline V gives CDR1 MNHEY, CDR2 SMNVEV (reference sequence). Trimming took 4 bases from V and 6 from J; bases not matched to a gene: 4. In DNA, the CDR3 is TGTGCCAGCAGTTCCGCTAGCGGGACCAATGAGCAGTTCTTC. This encodes CASSSASGTNEQFF.

A single count supports this clone. J is TRBJ2-3 and V is TRBV25-1, with 7 bases matching TRBD2. J gave up 6 bases and V 7 bases, and 7 bases lay outside the gene matches. The CDR3 is 13 amino acids. In germline, CDR1 is MGHDK, CDR2 SYGVNS. The CDR3 DNA follows: TGTGCCAGCATGGCGGGGGTCTGGGATACGCAGTATTTT. This sequence encodes CASMAGVWDTQYF.

This clone was counted only a few times. The J gene is TRBJ2-7, the V gene TRBV14; D may be TRBD2 (7 bases). There are 16 residues in the CDR3. With 3 bases removed from V and 2 bases from J, the gap between germline ends came to 17 bases. Germline V gives CDR1 SGHDN, CDR2 FVKESK. The CDR3 here is CASSHPSTGGPYEQYF. DNA of the CDR3: TGTGCCAGCAGCCATCCTTCCACGGGGGGCCCCTACGAGCAGTACTTC.

V and J are TRBV25-1 and TRBJ1-5; 8 positions match TRBD1. There are 14 residues in the CDR3. Germline V lookup: CDR1 MGHDK, CDR2 SYGVNS. The trim removed 6 bases at V and 5 bases at J, leaving 6 bases unmatched. The CDR3, as DNA: TGTGCCAGCAGGGGGACAGGCTTCCATCAGCCCCAGCATTTT. Translation gives CASRGTGFHQPQHF.

V gene TRBV5-1 combines with J gene TRBJ1-1; 8 bases agree with TRBD1. After removal of 0 bases from V and 3 bases from J, the junction contained 7 bases not matched to a gene. CDR1 is SGHRS, CDR2 YFSETQ, per germline. This CDR3 is built from 16 residues. CDR3 residues: CASSLESWTGYTEAFF. For the CDR3, the DNA is TGCGCCAGCAGCTTGGAGTCGTGGACAGGGTACACTGAAGCTTTCTTT. The full variable domain, completed using reference TRBV5-1 and TRBJ1-1, is KAGVTQTPRYLIKTRGQQVTLSCSPISGHRSVSWYQQTPGQGLQFLFEYFSETQRNKGNFPGRFSGRQFSNSRSEMNVSTLELGDSALYLCASSLESWTGYTEAFFGQGTRLTVV.

This clone appeared a single time. V gene TRBV6-5 combines with J gene TRBJ2-7; TRBD2 aligns across 8 bases. Germline assignment: CDR1 MNHEY and CDR2 SVGAGI. J gave up 1 base and V 10 bases, and 9 bases lay outside the gene matches. CDR3 length: 14 amino acids. CDR3 loop: CATLPGLGSYEQYF. The CDR3 DNA reads as TGTGCCACCCTTCCGGGACTAGGGTCCTACGAGCAGTACTTC.

The chain uses TRBV2 and TRBJ1-2, with unresolved D. Per the germline V gene, CDR1 is SNHLY and CDR2 is FYNNEI. This CDR3 has 12 amino acids. V lost 8 bases and J 2 bases, leaving 9 bases between the germline ends. CDR3 in amino acids: CASDAENYGYTF. The CDR3 nucleotides are TGTGCCAGCGATGCGGAGAACTATGGCTACACCTTC. The full variable domain, in which reference TRBV2 and TRBJ1-2 provide the parts outside the CDR3, is EPEVTQTPSHQVTQMGQEVILRCVPISNHLYFYWYRQILGQKVEFLVSFYNNEISEKSEIFDDQFSVERPDGSNFTLKIRSTKLEDSAMYFCASDAENYGYTFGSGTRLTVV.

The chain combines TRBV5-1 with TRBJ1-2; D gene uncertain. Looked up from germline, CDR1 is SGHRS and CDR2 is YFSETQ. Trimming removed 1 base from V and 6 bases from J, with 13 bases in between. The CDR3 consists of 14 residues. CDR3 sequence: CASSLNHLRDGYTF. CDR3 DNA sequence: TGCGCCAGCAGCTTGAATCATCTGCGGGATGGCTACACCTTC.

This sequence joins TRBV2 and TRBJ2-3; 11 nucleotides match TRBD1. This CDR3 has 14 residues. Germline CDR1 is SNHLY and CDR2 is FYNNEI. V lost 6 bases, J lost 4 bases, and 3 bases stayed unmatched. CDR3 sequence (DNA): TGTGCCAGCAGCTGGGACAGGGGGGCAGATACGCAGTATTTT. It is translated as CASSWDRGADTQYF.

This chain links TRBV7-9 with TRBJ2-7; TRBD1 matches 7 bases. V lost 6 bases to trimming and J lost 1 base; unmatched junction nucleotides: 9. Germline loops: CDR1 SEHNR, CDR2 FQNEAQ (reference sequence). The CDR3 runs 15 residues. The CDR3 coding sequence is TGTGCCAGCAGACCGACAGGGCAGGGATCCTACGAGCAGTACTTC. It codes for CASRPTGQGSYEQYF.

The chain recombines TRBV18 with TRBJ1-3; D gene unclear. V lost 4 bases, J lost 0 bases, and 13 bases lay in between. Germline V lookup: CDR1 KGHSH, CDR2 LQKENI. The CDR3 length is 16 residues. This CDR3 is CASSLQSKSSGNTIYF. CDR3 DNA sequence: TGTGCCAGCTCACTCCAATCCAAGAGCTCTGGAAACACCATATATTTT.

The chain has TRBV30 and TRBJ1-2, with a weak D call TRBD1 (6 bases). V lost 3 bases and J lost 4, with 18 bases in between. The CDR3 consists of 15 residues. Germline V CDR1 and CDR2: GTSNPN, SVGIG (reference sequence). The CDR3 is CAWRGAGAPTYGYTF. CDR3 nucleotides: TGTGCCTGGAGGGGGGCGGGGGCTCCGACCTATGGCTACACCTTC.

The chain couples TRBV5-1 to TRBJ2-7, with a weak D call TRBD1 (6 bases). The V gene lost 4 bases and the J gene lost 0 bases, with 11 bases spanning the gap. CDR1 SGHRS and CDR2 YFSETQ come from the germline V gene. The CDR3 is made up of 14 amino acids. CDR3 region: CASSPRTASYEQYF. The CDR3 DNA reads as TGCGCCAGCAGCCCGAGGACAGCCTCCTACGAGCAGTACTTC.

The chain links TRBV5-1 to TRBJ1-1, with D uncertain. This CDR3 region has 17 residues. With 6 bases removed from V and 1 base from J, the gap between germline ends came to 22 bases. CDR1 and CDR2 (germline): SGHRS, YFSETQ. The CDR3 loop is CASMRYPKTTTNTEAFF. The CDR3 nucleotides are TGCGCCAGCATGAGGTATCCGAAAACTACAACGAACACTGAAGCTTTCTTT. The full variable domain, with the rest looked up from reference TRBV5-1 and TRBJ1-1, is KAGVTQTPRYLIKTRGQQVTLSCSPISGHRSVSWYQQTPGQGLQFLFEYFSETQRNKGNFPGRFSGRQFSNSRSEMNVSTLELGDSALYLCASMRYPKTTTNTEAFFGQGTRLTVV.

The rearrangement uses TRBV10-3 and TRBJ1-5; D may be TRBD1 (5 bases). The CDR3 totals 15 residues. Germline loops: CDR1 ENHRY, CDR2 SYGVKD. With 2 bases removed from V and 3 bases from J, the gap between germline ends came to 11 bases. As DNA, the CDR3 is TGTGCCATCAGTGAGGCGGCAGGACACAATCAGCCCCAGCATTTT. Residues: CAISEAAGHNQPQHF.

The rearrangement links TRBV9 to TRBJ2-7; 9 nucleotides align to TRBD1. The V gene end was trimmed by 3 bases and the J gene end by 6 bases; junction bases not matched to a gene: 7. The germline gives CDR1 SGDLS, CDR2 YYNGEE. The CDR3 runs 14 residues. The CDR3: CASSGGDRGGEQYF. The CDR3 DNA reads TGTGCCAGCAGCGGAGGCGACAGGGGGGGCGAGCAGTACTTC. The full variable domain, in which reference TRBV9 and TRBJ2-7 provide the parts outside the CDR3, is DSGVTQTPKHLITATGQRVTLRCSPRSGDLSVYWYQQSLDQGLQFLIQYYNGEERAKGNILERFSAQQFPDLHSELNLSSLELGDSALYFCASSGGDRGGEQYFGPGTRLTVT.

V gene TRBV6-5 combines with J gene TRBJ2-7, with TRBD1 as a possible D gene (5 bases). CDR1 and CDR2 from the germline V gene are MNHEY and SVGAGI. CDR3 length equals 15 residues. The ends were cut back, 2 bases at V and 2 bases at J, with 13 bases in the middle. The CDR3 region is CASSYVSTVAYEQYF. As DNA, the CDR3 is TGTGCCAGCAGTTACGTCTCGACAGTTGCCTACGAGCAGTACTTC.

V and J are TRBV4-3 and TRBJ1-3, with 9 bases that match TRBD1. Germline V gives CDR1 LGHNA, CDR2 YSLEER. The CDR3 contains 15 residues. V dropped 3 bases and J dropped 3; count of bases not matched to a gene: 3. DNA of the CDR3: TGCGCCAGCAGCCACCGGACAGGGGATGGAAACACCATATATTTT. Amino acid sequence: CASSHRTGDGNTIYF.